This TCR beta chain was documented in a study of T-cell memory formation after mild COVID-19. Study-level background: Largely donor-specific TCR clusters were found. Study observations and caveats: Of the contracting clones, CD4+ ones lay mainly in CM and EM, and CD8+ ones in EMRA. Pre-infection memory contained some responding clones, which suggested that cross-reactive memory had joined.

Trimming left V 7 bases short and J 1 base short, with 10 bases between. This CDR3 region has 13 residues. As regards this clonotype: What it recognizes is unknown.

TCRdb re-called the 5' RACE reads through MiXCR, storing one row per CDR3 protein. The data contain roughly 240,000 distinct CDR3 sequences, 15% of them singletons. The sample was PBMCs or a T cell subset sorted from them (not recorded which). This receptor was identified in an adult woman who had mild COVID-19 (a few samples of this study predate the infection). Cell type and time point are not known. V and J are TRBV12-3 or TRBV12-4 and TRBJ1-2; D call uncertain. The CDR3 nucleotides are TGTGCCAGCACCGTGGGTCTTAACTATGGCTACACCTTC. The encoded protein is CASTVGLNYGYTF.